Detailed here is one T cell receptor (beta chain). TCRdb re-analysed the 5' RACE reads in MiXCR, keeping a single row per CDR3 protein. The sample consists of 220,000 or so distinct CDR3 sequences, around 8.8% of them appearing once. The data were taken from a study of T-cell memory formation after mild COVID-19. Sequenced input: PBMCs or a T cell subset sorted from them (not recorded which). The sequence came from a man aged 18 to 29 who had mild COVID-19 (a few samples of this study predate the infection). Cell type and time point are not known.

The CDR3, as DNA: TGTGCCAGCACACTGAAGAGGACCGGGGAGCTGTTTTTT. Translating it yields CASTLKRTGELFF. The V call is TRBV7-9, the J call TRBJ2-2; D uncertain. The CDR3 length is 13 residues. Trimming cost V 7 bases and J 5 bases, with 11 bases left between them. Germline assignment: CDR1 SEHNR and CDR2 FQNEAQ (reference sequence).